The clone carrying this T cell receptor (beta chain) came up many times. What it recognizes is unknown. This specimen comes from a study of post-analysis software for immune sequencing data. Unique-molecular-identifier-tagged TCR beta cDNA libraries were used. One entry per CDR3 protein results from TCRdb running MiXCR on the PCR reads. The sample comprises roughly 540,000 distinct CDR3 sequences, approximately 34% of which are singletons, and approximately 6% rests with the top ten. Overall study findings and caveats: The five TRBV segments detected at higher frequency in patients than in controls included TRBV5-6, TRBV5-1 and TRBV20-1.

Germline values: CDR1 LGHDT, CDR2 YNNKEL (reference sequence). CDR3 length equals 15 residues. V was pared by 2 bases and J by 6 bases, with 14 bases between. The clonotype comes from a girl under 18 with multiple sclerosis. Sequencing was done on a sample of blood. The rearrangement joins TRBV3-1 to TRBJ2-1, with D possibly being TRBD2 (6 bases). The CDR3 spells CASSQFGEASNEQFF. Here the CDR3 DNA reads TGTGCCAGCAGCCAATTCGGGGAGGCCAGCAATGAGCAGTTCTTC.